This is a list of T cell receptor beta chains from one sample in a study of blood T cell repertoires in COVID-19. Sequenced by immunoSEQ multiplex PCR; TCRdb stores in-frame clones only, minus some. The sample has a few hundred thousand clones, approximately 91% seen once; the top ten hold approximately 12%. The sample comprised peripheral blood. These receptor sequences come from a woman in her fifties or sixties with acute or convalescent COVID-19. CDR3s include the opening cysteine and the closing phenylalanine or tryptophan. The D gene is left open where the match is weak. Clone size appears in some rows only: once, few, many, or a class for an expanded clone.

clone_size j_call v_call d_call cdr3_nt cdr3_aa
- TRBJ1-4 TRBV29-1 - TGCAGCGTTGACGTGGGAGGTGAAAAACTGTTTTTT CSVDVGGEKLFF
- TRBJ1-6 TRBV6-6 TRBD1 TGTGCCAGCAGTTACACAGGGGAAAATTCACCCCTCCACTTT CASSYTGENSPLHF
once TRBJ1-1 TRBV7-9 - TGTGCCAGCAGCTTAACTTATCCCAAGAACACTGAAGCTTTCTTT CASSLTYPKNTEAFF
- TRBJ2-2 TRBV6-1 - TGTGCCAGCAGTGAGCAACAGACGAACACCGGGGAGCTGTTTTTT CASSEQQTNTGELFF
few TRBJ2-5 TRBV4-1 - TGCGCCAGCAGCCGTCGAGAACTCCAAGAGACCCAGTACTTC CASSRRELQETQYF
- TRBJ1-4 TRBV7-2 - TGTGCCAGCAGCCACGAGGCGGGGCGAAAACTGTTTTTT CASSHEAGRKLFF
- TRBJ1-5 TRBV2 - TGTGCCAGCAGTGACAGGGTTGGCAATCAGCCCCAGCATTTT CASSDRVGNQPQHF
few TRBJ2-1 TRBV18 - TGTGCCAGCTCACCAACGGGTACCCAGCAGTTCTTC CASSPTGTQQFF
- TRBJ1-2 TRBV19 - TGTGCCACTCGCGGACACCATGGCTACACCTTC CATRGHHGYTF
- TRBJ1-2 TRBV28 TRBD1 TGTGCCAGCAGTTTTTTGAGAGGGGGCTTCTATGGCTACACCTTC CASSFLRGGFYGYTF
- TRBJ1-4 TRBV27 - TGTGCCAGCAGTCCCCGGGGGGTGGATGAAAAACTGTTTTTT CASSPRGVDEKLFF
- TRBJ1-3 TRBV6-5 TRBD1 TGTGCCAGCACCGACAGGGGGTCTGGAAACACCATATATTTT CASTDRGSGNTIYF
- TRBJ1-1 TRBV25-1 TRBD1 TGTGCCAGCAGTGAGGACAGGGGTGCGAACACTGAAGCTTTCTTT CASSEDRGANTEAFF
- TRBJ2-7 TRBV28 TRBD1 TGTGCCAGCAGTTTAAGTCCCGGGACAGGGAACGAGCAGTACTTC CASSLSPGTGNEQYF
- TRBJ1-5 TRBV15 - TGTGCCACCAGCAGAGATGTAAGCAATCAGCCCCAGCATTTT CATSRDVSNQPQHF
- TRBJ2-3 TRBV7-8 TRBD2 TGTGCCAGCAGCTTAGACCTAGCGGGGGGCACAGATACGCAGTATTTT CASSLDLAGGTDTQYF
- TRBJ2-4 TRBV9 TRBD2 TGTGCCAGCAGCGCCGGGGGGGCCGGGACCAAAAACATTCAGTACTTC CASSAGGAGTKNIQYF
once TRBJ2-1 TRBV19 - TGTGCCAGTAGTCGAGAGGGCAATGAGCAGTTCTTC CASSREGNEQFF
- TRBJ1-2 TRBV5-1 - TGCGCCAGCAGCTCGACAGGAGCTAACTATGGCTACACCTTC CASSSTGANYGYTF
- TRBJ2-7 TRBV27 - TGTGCCAGCAGTTTTTCACCGAGCTACGAGCAGTACTTC CASSFSPSYEQYF
- TRBJ1-2 TRBV4-2 - TGTGCCAGCAGCCAAGACGACGGGAACTATGGCTACACCTTC CASSQDDGNYGYTF
few TRBJ2-7 TRBV7-2 TRBD2 TGTGCCAGCAGCTTAGGTACTAGCGGGTCATCCTACGAGCAGTACTTC CASSLGTSGSSYEQYF
- TRBJ2-7 TRBV6-6 - TGTGCCAGCAACCTCCAGGGGGGCGCCTACGAGCAGTACTTC CASNLQGGAYEQYF
- TRBJ2-2 TRBV7-2 TRBD2 TGTGCCAGCAGCTTCTTTGGCGGGGGGGCCGGTAGCGGGGAGCTGTTTTTT CASSFFGGGAGSGELFF
- TRBJ1-5 TRBV5-1 TRBD1 TGCGCCAGCAGCCTTGGACAGGGGGCCCATCAGCCCCAGCATTTT CASSLGQGAHQPQHF
- TRBJ1-1 TRBV6-4 - TGTGCCAGCAGCACCCGCCGGGACACTGAAGCTTTCTTT CASSTRRDTEAFF
- TRBJ2-5 TRBV18 TRBD2 TGTGCCAGCTCACAGGGACTAGCGGGGGTTGAGCAGACCCAGTACTTC CASSQGLAGVEQTQYF
once TRBJ1-2 TRBV28 - TGTGCCAGCAGTTTGAACATTGGCTACACCTTC CASSLNIGYTF
once TRBJ1-2 TRBV27 TRBD1 TGTGCCAGCAGCAAACAGGGGGCGAACTATGGCTACACCTTC CASSKQGANYGYTF
- TRBJ2-7 TRBV19 TRBD1 TGTGCCAGTGGGGCAGTGGGACCGGGACAGGGATTCTACGAGCAGTACTTC CASGAVGPGQGFYEQYF
- TRBJ1-2 TRBV10-1 - TGCGCCAGCAATATGGACCCGGGGGGGGACCCTAACTATGGCTACACCTTC CASNMDPGGDPNYGYTF
once TRBJ1-1 TRBV27 TRBD1 TGTGCCAACAGTTTAGTCCAAGGACAGGTAACTGAAGCTTTCTTT CANSLVQGQVTEAFF
once TRBJ2-3 TRBV11-3 - TGTGCCAGCCCCTCGAAGAGGACAGATACGCAGTATTTT CASPSKRTDTQYF
- TRBJ2-6 TRBV6-2/TRBV6-3 - TGTGCCAGCAGTTACCTCAGGTCCGGGGCCAACGTCCTGACTTTC CASSYLRSGANVLTF
- TRBJ2-7 TRBV4-3 - TGCGCCAGCAGCCAAGCCCCGCCGGACGGAGGTTGGGTCGGGTACGAGCAGTACTTC CASSQAPPDGGWVGYEQYF
- TRBJ2-2 TRBV5-5 - TGTGCCAGCAGCCTTGGAGTGAGCTCCGGGGAGCTGTTTTTT CASSLGVSSGELFF
- TRBJ2-4 TRBV5-1 - TGCGCCAGCGGGCAGGGGACGGGAGGTTCTCAAAACATTCAGTACTTC CASGQGTGGSQNIQYF
- TRBJ2-2 TRBV7-3 - TGTGCCAGCAGAGAGGGCTCGGCCGGGGAGCTGTTTTTT CASREGSAGELFF
- TRBJ1-6 TRBV2 - TGTGCCAGCAGGGGAGGGGTCGGATCACCCCTCCACTTT CASRGGVGSPLHF
- TRBJ1-3 TRBV5-6 TRBD1 TGTGCCAGCACCTGGGGGACAGGGGGTTTTGGAAACACCATATATTTT CASTWGTGGFGNTIYF
- TRBJ2-1 TRBV5-1 - TGCGCCAGCAGCCCACAGGGCCATGAGCAGTTCTTC CASSPQGHEQFF
- TRBJ1-2 TRBV27 TRBD1 TGTGCCAGCAGTCCACGTCGGACAGGGGTGAATGGCTACACCTTC CASSPRRTGVNGYTF
- TRBJ2-5 TRBV28 TRBD1 TGTGCCAGCAAGGGGACAGGGGGACTAGCATGGGGGGAGACCCAGTACTTC CASKGTGGLAWGETQYF
- TRBJ2-4 TRBV12-3/TRBV12-4 - TGTGCCAGCGGGCTGGTCCCCAAAAACATTCAGTACTTC CASGLVPKNIQYF
- TRBJ1-6 TRBV4-1 - TGCGCCAGCAGCCAAGTAGGCCAGGGTGGATCACCCCTCCACTTT CASSQVGQGGSPLHF
once TRBJ2-7 TRBV6-1 TRBD2 TGTGCCAGCAGTGGCATAGCGGGGGGTAGGTCCTACGAGCAGTACTTC CASSGIAGGRSYEQYF